The 18 T cell receptor beta chains in this list originate from one sample, sequenced in a study of T-cell memory formation after mild COVID-19. A single record per CDR3 protein comes from TCRdb applying MiXCR to the 5' RACE reads. Of around 320,000 distinct CDR3 sequences in the sample, 15% to 20% were seen once. Sequencing was done on a sample of PBMCs or a T cell subset sorted from them (not recorded which). Receptors originate from a young man who had mild COVID-19 (a few samples of this study predate the infection). Cell type and time point are not known.

Only a few counts were recorded for this clonotype. The rearrangement joins TRBV7-9 to TRBJ1-6; 8 nucleotides align to TRBD1. The V gene end was trimmed by 2 bases and the J gene end by 13 bases; junction bases not matched to a gene: 7. Germline CDR1 reads SEHNR; CDR2 reads FQNEAQ (reference sequence). The length of the CDR3 is 14 residues. The CDR3 sequence: CASSLQSTGAPLHF. The CDR3 DNA sequence: TGTGCCAGCAGCTTACAATCGACAGGGGCGCCCCTCCACTTT.

This chain joins TRBV29-1 and TRBJ1-1; D unresolved. The CDR3 sequence is 15 residues long. CDR1 and CDR2 (germline): SQVTM, ANQGSEA. The germline V and J ends were trimmed by 6 bases and 2 bases, with 19 bases remaining between them. In DNA, the CDR3 is TGCAGCGTCGGGAGTGGCTTCGTCGATAACACTGAAGCTTTCTTT. It specifies CSVGSGFVDNTEAFF.

The CDR3 here is CSVDRVQRNLNTEAFF. CDR3 sequence (DNA): TGCAGCGTTGACAGGGTGCAGAGGAATTTGAACACTGAAGCTTTCTTT. V usage is TRBV29-1 and J usage is TRBJ1-1, with D perhaps matching TRBD1 (5 bases). V lost 3 bases and J lost 0, with 17 bases in between. CDR1 and CDR2 from the germline V gene are SQVTM and ANQGSEA. The CDR3 is 16 residues long. The full variable domain, with the rest looked up from reference TRBV29-1 and TRBJ1-1, is SAVISQKPSRDICQRGTSLTIQCQVDSQVTMMFWYRQQPGQSLTLIATANQGSEATYESGFVIDKFPISRPNLTFSTLTVSNMSPEDSSIYLCSVDRVQRNLNTEAFFGQGTRLTVV.

The chain is built from TRBV5-1 and TRBJ1-1, with D maybe TRBD1 (6 bases). Germline loops: CDR1 SGHRS, CDR2 YFSETQ. The CDR3 is 14 amino acids. V dropped 2 bases and J dropped 1 base, with 9 bases sitting between them. The CDR3, as DNA: TGCGCCAGCAGCTTAAGGACAGAGAACACTGAAGCTTTCTTT. Protein sequence: CASSLRTENTEAFF.

This rearrangement joins TRBV4-3 to TRBJ1-5; D uncertain. Deletions cut 1 base from V and 0 bases from J, with 7 bases between. This CDR3 region has 15 residues. Looked up from germline, CDR1 is LGHNA and CDR2 is YSLEER. The CDR3 nucleotides read TGCGCCAGCAGCCAAGGGAGATATAGCAATCAGCCCCAGCATTTT. Translating it yields CASSQGRYSNQPQHF.

This chain joins TRBV4-1 and TRBJ2-7, with 7 positions matching TRBD1. CDR3 length: 16 residues. V shed 3 bases and J 2 bases; nucleotides not matched to a gene: 10. The germline V gene encodes CDR1 MGHRA and CDR2 YSYEKL. The CDR3 reads CASSQSPGQRAYEQYF. CDR3 nucleotides: TGCGCCAGCAGCCAGAGCCCGGGACAGAGAGCCTACGAGCAGTACTTC.

The rearrangement links TRBV6-5 to TRBJ2-5; the match to TRBD1 covers 12 bases. The CDR3 consists of 17 residues. The V gene's germline CDR1 is MNHEY and CDR2 SVGAGI. V lost 5 bases and J lost 5; bases outside the gene matches: 12. CDR3 nucleotide sequence: TGTGCCAGCAGTCTGCGTCCCGGGACAGGGGGCAGGGAGACCCAGTACTTC. This encodes CASSLRPGTGGRETQYF.

This clonotype was seen ten or more times. V is TRBV7-3 and J is TRBJ2-2, with 7 bases matching TRBD1. Germline CDR1 and CDR2: SGHTA and FQGTGA. This CDR3 is built from 16 residues. The trim removed 6 bases at V and 3 bases at J, leaving 10 bases unmatched. The CDR3 is CASSHRQGPDTGELFF. For the CDR3, the DNA is TGTGCCAGCAGTCACCGACAGGGACCAGACACCGGGGAGCTGTTTTTT.

The chain recombines TRBV9 with TRBJ2-2; no clear D. The V and J ends lost 0 bases and 3 bases respectively, with 12 bases between them. Germline-derived CDR1 and CDR2 are SGDLS and YYNGEE. The CDR3 length is 16 residues. The CDR3 DNA is TGTGCCAGCAGCGTAGGCCTAGGACGGGACACCGGGGAGCTGTTTTTT. Its translation: CASSVGLGRDTGELFF.

This clonotype was seen a few times. The chain is built from TRBV7-9 and TRBJ2-2; 10 bases line up with TRBD1. J gave up 0 bases and V 8 bases, and 6 bases lay outside the gene matches. Germline loops: CDR1 SEHNR, CDR2 FQNEAQ (reference sequence). This CDR3 comprises 16 residues. The CDR3 sequence: CASGDRGLANTGELFF. For the CDR3, the DNA is TGTGCCAGCGGGGACAGGGGATTAGCGAACACCGGGGAGCTGTTTTTT. The variable domain in full, completed from reference TRBV7-9 and TRBJ2-2, reads DTGVSQNPRHKITKRGQNVTFRCDPISEHNRLYWYRQTLGQGPEFLTYFQNEAQLEKSRLLSDRFSAERPKGSFSTLEIQRTEQGDSAMYLCASGDRGLANTGELFFGEGSRLTVL.

The chain employs TRBV6-5 and TRBJ1-5; D uncertain. CDR1 and CDR2 (germline): MNHEY, SVGAGI. The CDR3 extends over 14 amino acids. The germline V and J ends were trimmed by 4 bases and 0 bases, with 7 bases remaining between them. CDR3 nucleotide sequence: TGTGCCAGCAGTTCGTCGGATAGCAATCAGCCCCAGCATTTT. Amino acid sequence: CASSSSDSNQPQHF.

This clonotype occurred a few times. The V call is TRBV7-9, the J call TRBJ1-2; D might be TRBD1 (5 bases). The V gene's germline CDR1 is SEHNR and CDR2 FQNEAQ (reference sequence). Trimming left V 1 base short and J 8 bases short, with 8 bases between. The CDR3 sequence is 12 residues long. The chain's CDR3 is CASSLGQRGYTF. The CDR3 DNA reads TGTGCCAGCAGCTTAGGACAGCGAGGCTACACCTTC.

This clonotype was picked up a small number of times. The chain joins TRBV5-1 to TRBJ1-1, with D unclear. There are 14 residues in the CDR3. V lost 4 bases to trimming and J lost 2 bases, with 12 bases between them. Germline values: CDR1 SGHRS, CDR2 YFSETQ. The CDR3 nucleotides read TGCGCCAGCAGCGAAGGGCCCGCTAACACTGAAGCTTTCTTT. It specifies CASSEGPANTEAFF.

The gene calls are TRBV7-8 and TRBJ2-3; D is possibly TRBD1 (6 bases). CDR1 is SGHVS, CDR2 FQNEAQ, per germline. This CDR3 region has 13 residues. The V end lost 0 bases, the J end lost 10 bases, and 11 bases lay between the germline ends. Here the CDR3 reads CASSLAAQGAQYF. CDR3 nucleotides: TGTGCCAGCAGCTTAGCTGCACAGGGAGCGCAGTATTTT.

This sequence joins TRBV2 and TRBJ2-1; 11 nucleotides match TRBD2. V was clipped by 6 bases and J by 0 bases; unmatched bases: 4. The CDR3 is 16 amino acids. The germline gives CDR1 SNHLY, CDR2 FYNNEI. Here the CDR3 DNA reads TGTGCCAGCAGACATAGCGGGGGGGTCTCCTACAATGAGCAGTTCTTC. This gives the protein CASRHSGGVSYNEQFF.

This clonotype was counted between two and nine times. The chain couples TRBV5-6 to TRBJ2-7, with 11 bases that match TRBD1. CDR3 length: 15 residues. Trimming cost V 2 bases and J 5 bases; bases outside gene matches: 6. Germline CDR1 and CDR2: SGHDT and YYEEEE. CDR3 nucleotide sequence: TGTGCCAGCAGCTTACCCGGGACAGGGGGGAACGAGCAGTACTTC. Translated: CASSLPGTGGNEQYF.

The J gene is TRBJ2-5, the V gene TRBV12-3 or TRBV12-4, with 7 nucleotides matching TRBD1. The CDR3 contains 15 residues. The J segment lost 7 bases and the V segment lost 8 bases, leaving 16 bases of the junction unmatched. CDR3 DNA: TGTGCCAGCTCCCGTGAGGATACAGGGGTGGGGACCCAGTACTTC. Translating gives CASSREDTGVGTQYF.

This clonotype showed up just a few times. V gene TRBV6-2 or TRBV6-3 combines with J gene TRBJ2-5; tentative D call: TRBD1 (6 bases). Germline loops: CDR1 MNHEY, CDR2 SVGEGT. The ends were cut back, 5 bases at V and 2 bases at J, with 15 bases in the middle. CDR3 length equals 15 residues. The CDR3 is CASSTWTEVQETQYF. CDR3 nucleotide sequence: TGTGCCAGCAGTACATGGACAGAAGTGCAAGAGACCCAGTACTTC.